The 11 T cell receptor beta chains listed next were all sequenced from one sample in a study of blood T cell repertoires in COVID-19. Only in-frame clones appear in the TCRdb table, and some are missing; sequencing was by immunoSEQ multiplex PCR. The repertoire has around 150,000 clones, roughly three quarters of them found once; the top ten carry over 6.5%. Sequencing was performed on peripheral blood. The receptors were sampled from a man aged 50 or older with active or convalescent COVID-19.

This clone was observed a single time. The chain couples TRBV6-6 to TRBJ2-3; the D is unclear. CDR1 and CDR2 from the germline V gene are MNHNY and SVGAGI (reference sequence). V was clipped by 0 bases and J by 5 bases, with 3 bases between them. The length of the CDR3 is 12 residues. Here the CDR3 reads CASSYSLDTQYF. CDR3 nucleotides: TGTGCCAGCAGTTACTCCCTAGATACGCAGTATTTT.

The chain combines TRBV5-1 with TRBJ2-5, with 12 positions matching TRBD2. The germline gives CDR1 SGHRS, CDR2 YFSETQ. The J segment lost 1 base and the V segment lost 4 bases, leaving 2 bases of the junction unmatched. The CDR3 length is 15 residues. The CDR3 protein is CASSPSGRGQETQYF. The CDR3 nucleotides are TGCGCCAGCAGCCCTAGCGGGAGGGGCCAAGAGACCCAGTACTTC. The variable domain in full, completed from reference TRBV5-1 and TRBJ2-5, reads KAGVTQTPRYLIKTRGQQVTLSCSPISGHRSVSWYQQTPGQGLQFLFEYFSETQRNKGNFPGRFSGRQFSNSRSEMNVSTLELGDSALYLCASSPSGRGQETQYFGPGTRLLVL.

The chain carries TRBV30 and TRBJ1-1; D ambiguous. The germline V gene encodes CDR1 GTSNPN and CDR2 SVGIG (reference sequence). The CDR3 has 16 residues. V was pared by 1 base and J by 1 base, with 16 bases between. The CDR3 protein is CAWSGSPGPWNTEAFF. CDR3 coding DNA: TGTGCCTGGAGTGGCTCTCCTGGCCCCTGGAACACTGAAGCTTTCTTT.

The chain is built from TRBV4-1 and TRBJ2-7; a possible D gene is TRBD1 (6 bases). Per germline, CDR1 MGHRA and CDR2 YSYEKL. Trimming removed 0 bases from V and 0 bases from J, with 15 bases in between. The CDR3 is 17 residues long. As DNA, the CDR3 is TGCGCCAGCAGCCAAGATCTGGGGACACTGAGCTCCTACGAGCAGTACTTC. It specifies CASSQDLGTLSSYEQYF.

There are a few counts of this clone. The chain couples TRBV7-2 to TRBJ2-5; 8 nucleotides align to TRBD1. CDR1 is SGHTA and CDR2 is FQGNSA in the germline V gene. V was clipped by 1 base and J by 1 base; unmatched bases: 11. The CDR3 is 18 amino acids. CDR3 loop: CASSLVRLLDRVQETQYF. The DNA of the CDR3 is TGTGCCAGCAGCTTAGTAAGGCTCCTGGACAGGGTCCAAGAGACCCAGTACTTC. Complete variable domain (other parts from reference TRBV7-2 and TRBJ2-5): GAGVSQSPSNKVTEKGKDVELRCDPISGHTALYWYRQSLGQGLEFLIYFQGNSAPDKSGLPSDRFSAERTGGSVSTLTIQRTQQEDSAVYLCASSLVRLLDRVQETQYFGPGTRLLVL.

V usage is TRBV19 and J usage is TRBJ1-1; D might be TRBD1 (5 bases). Trimming cost V 5 bases and J 1 base, with 14 bases left between them. This CDR3 region has 15 residues. Germline CDR1 reads LNHDA; CDR2 reads SQIVND (reference sequence). CDR3 sequence reads: CASSQTGWGNTEAFF. CDR3 coding DNA: TGTGCCAGTAGTCAAACAGGATGGGGGAACACTGAAGCTTTCTTT.

The CDR3 region has the DNA TGTGCCAGCAGCCCGTTAGGACAGGGTCGGGACAATGAGCAGTTCTTC. Residues: CASSPLGQGRDNEQFF. The V and J genes are TRBV11-3 and TRBJ2-1, with 8 bases lining up with TRBD1. V shed 5 bases and J 5 bases; nucleotides not matched to a gene: 11. In germline, CDR1 is SGHNT, CDR2 YENEEA. The CDR3 runs to 16 residues.

This chain links TRBV9 with TRBJ2-3, with a possible D match to TRBD2 (6 bases). Trimming removed 4 bases at V and 2 bases at J, with 14 bases between. This CDR3 region has 15 residues. Germline CDR1 reads SGDLS; CDR2 reads YYNGEE. The CDR3 DNA reads TGTGCCAGCAGCTTGTTAGCGGTGGACACAGATACGCAGTATTTT. Its protein is CASSLLAVDTDTQYF.

V usage is TRBV19 and J usage is TRBJ2-7, with 7 bases lining up with TRBD2. V lost 7 bases and J lost 1; bases outside the gene matches: 13. This CDR3 has 16 residues. Germline values: CDR1 LNHDA, CDR2 SQIVND (reference sequence). CDR3 coding DNA: TGTGCCAGTATCACTCTCGGGGCTAGCGGATCCTACGAGCAGTACTTC. Translation: CASITLGASGSYEQYF. Full variable domain (rest looked up from reference TRBV19 and TRBJ2-7): DGGITQSPKYLFRKEGQNVTLSCEQNLNHDAMYWYRQDPGQGLRLIYYSQIVNDFQKGDIAEGYSVSREKKESFPLTVTSAQKNPTAFYLCASITLGASGSYEQYFGPGTRLTVT.

This chain uses TRBV19 with TRBJ2-7, with a tentative D call TRBD2 (6 bases). Trimming shortened V by 2 bases and J by 6 bases, and 17 bases separated the two germline ends. This CDR3 is built from 15 residues. Germline CDR1 LNHDA, CDR2 SQIVND (reference sequence). CDR3 protein: CASSITGGGRGEQYF. The CDR3 DNA follows: TGTGCCAGTAGTATAACCGGGGGTGGGCGAGGCGAGCAGTACTTC.

This clone has just one count. V gene TRBV4-1 combines with J gene TRBJ1-2, with 8 nucleotides matching TRBD1. The germline V gene encodes CDR1 MGHRA and CDR2 YSYEKL. V was pared by 1 base and J by 8 bases, with 6 bases of the junction left unmatched. CDR3 size: 14 residues. The CDR3 DNA reads TGCGCCAGCAGCCAAGCGGAGACAGGGGTCGGCTACACCTTC. Translated, it gives CASSQAETGVGYTF.